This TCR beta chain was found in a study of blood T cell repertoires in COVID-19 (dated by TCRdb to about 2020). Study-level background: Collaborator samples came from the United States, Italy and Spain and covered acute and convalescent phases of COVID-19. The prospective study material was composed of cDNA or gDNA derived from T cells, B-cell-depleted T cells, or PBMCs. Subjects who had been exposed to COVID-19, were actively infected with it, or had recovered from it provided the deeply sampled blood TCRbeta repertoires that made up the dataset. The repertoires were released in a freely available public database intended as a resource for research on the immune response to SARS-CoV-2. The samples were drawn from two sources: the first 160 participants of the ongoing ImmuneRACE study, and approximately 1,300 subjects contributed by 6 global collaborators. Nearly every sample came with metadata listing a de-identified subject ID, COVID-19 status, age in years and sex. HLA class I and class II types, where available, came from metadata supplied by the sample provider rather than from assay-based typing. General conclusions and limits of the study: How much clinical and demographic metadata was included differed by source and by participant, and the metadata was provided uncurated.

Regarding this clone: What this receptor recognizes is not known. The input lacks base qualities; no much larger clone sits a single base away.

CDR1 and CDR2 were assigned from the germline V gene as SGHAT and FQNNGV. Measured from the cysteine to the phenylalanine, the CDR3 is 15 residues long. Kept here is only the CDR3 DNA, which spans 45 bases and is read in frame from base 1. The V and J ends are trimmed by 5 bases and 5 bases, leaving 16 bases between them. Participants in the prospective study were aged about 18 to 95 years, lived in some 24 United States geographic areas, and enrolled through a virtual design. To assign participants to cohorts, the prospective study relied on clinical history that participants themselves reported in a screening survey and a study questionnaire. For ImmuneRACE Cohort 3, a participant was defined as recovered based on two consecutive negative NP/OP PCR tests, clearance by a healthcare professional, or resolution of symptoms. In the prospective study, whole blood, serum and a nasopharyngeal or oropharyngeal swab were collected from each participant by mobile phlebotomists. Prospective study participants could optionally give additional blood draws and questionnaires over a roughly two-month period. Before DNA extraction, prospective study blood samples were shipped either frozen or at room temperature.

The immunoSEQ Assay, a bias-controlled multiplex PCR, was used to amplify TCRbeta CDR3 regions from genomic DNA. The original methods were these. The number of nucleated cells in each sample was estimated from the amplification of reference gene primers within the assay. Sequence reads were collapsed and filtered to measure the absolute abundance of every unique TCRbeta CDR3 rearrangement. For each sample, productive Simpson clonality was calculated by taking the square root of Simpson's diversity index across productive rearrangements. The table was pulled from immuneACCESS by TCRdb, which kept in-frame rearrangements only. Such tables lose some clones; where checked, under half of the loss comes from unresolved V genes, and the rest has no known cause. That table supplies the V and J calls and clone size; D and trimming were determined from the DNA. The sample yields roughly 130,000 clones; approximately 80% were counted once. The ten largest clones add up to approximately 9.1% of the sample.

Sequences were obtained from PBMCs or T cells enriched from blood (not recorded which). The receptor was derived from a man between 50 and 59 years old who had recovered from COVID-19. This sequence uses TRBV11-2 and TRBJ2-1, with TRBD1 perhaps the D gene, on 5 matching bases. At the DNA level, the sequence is TGTGCCAGCAGCGCAGGGTTGGGCCTCGACAATGAGCAGTTCTTC. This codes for CASSAGLGLDNEQFF.